One and the same sample provided the 13 T cell receptor beta chains below, sequenced in a study of blood T cell repertoires in COVID-19. The method was immunoSEQ multiplex PCR; TCRdb's version includes in-frame clones alone and lacks a portion of them. The data show tens of thousands of clones, 65% to 85% seen once. Specimen: peripheral blood. The receptors originated from a woman aged 55-70 years with acute or convalescent COVID-19.

This clone is a singleton in its sample. This chain links TRBV6-5 with TRBJ1-4; D remains unclear. The V gene lost 6 bases and the J gene lost 3 bases, with 14 bases spanning the gap. Germline CDR1 and CDR2: MNHEY and SVGAGI. The CDR3 is 15 amino acids. DNA for the CDR3: TGTGCCAGCAGCTCCCCGGGTGGATCTAATGAAAAACTGTTTTTT. Its translation: CASSSPGGSNEKLFF.

The gene calls are TRBV7-3 and TRBJ2-2; D is possibly TRBD1 (7 bases). Germline V lookup: CDR1 SGHTA, CDR2 FQGTGA. The CDR3 runs 16 residues. V was trimmed by 5 bases and J by 6 bases, leaving 19 bases between them. The CDR3 here is CASSRRGGTEAGELFF. Here the CDR3 DNA reads TGTGCCAGCAGCCGCCGCGGAGGGACAGAGGCCGGGGAGCTGTTTTTT.

V is TRBV27 and J is TRBJ1-2; D gene unclear. CDR1 and CDR2 from the germline V gene are MNHEY and SMNVEV (reference sequence). This CDR3 is 16 amino acids long. Trimming shortened V by 2 bases and J by 0 bases, and 13 bases separated the two germline ends. The CDR3 reads CASSLAPFGTNYGYTF. CDR3 bases: TGTGCCAGCAGTTTAGCCCCCTTCGGTACTAACTATGGCTACACCTTC.

The chain uses TRBV5-4 and TRBJ1-1; tentatively, D is TRBD1 (5 bases). The germline V gene has CDR1 SGHNT and CDR2 YYREEE (reference sequence). Trimming took off 0 bases at V and 3 bases at J, with 6 bases between the two ends. This CDR3 region has 13 residues. The CDR3 sequence is CASSLGGDTEAFF. The CDR3 bases are TGTGCCAGCAGCTTGGGGGGGGACACTGAAGCTTTCTTT.

The chain is built from TRBV5-1 and TRBJ2-2, with 9 nucleotides matching TRBD1. The V gene end was trimmed by 6 bases and the J gene end by 4 bases; junction bases not matched to a gene: 4. Germline V gene lookup returns CDR1 SGHRS and CDR2 YFSETQ. This CDR3 is 14 amino acids long. The CDR3: CASNSGQGTGELFF. CDR3 bases: TGCGCCAGCAACTCGGGACAGGGCACCGGGGAGCTGTTTTTT. The whole variable domain, filled in from reference TRBV5-1 and TRBJ2-2, reads KAGVTQTPRYLIKTRGQQVTLSCSPISGHRSVSWYQQTPGQGLQFLFEYFSETQRNKGNFPGRFSGRQFSNSRSEMNVSTLELGDSALYLCASNSGQGTGELFFGEGSRLTVL.

The rearrangement uses TRBV24-1 and TRBJ2-5; the D gene is possibly TRBD2 (5 bases). V was pared by 3 bases and J by 5 bases, with 15 bases between. Germline CDR1 and CDR2: KGHDR and SFDVKD. CDR3 length: 15 amino acids. The CDR3 region is CATSDTRESSETQYF. DNA of the CDR3: TGTGCCACCAGTGATACTAGGGAGTCGTCGGAGACCCAGTACTTC.

J is TRBJ2-3 and V is TRBV24-1; D not resolved. The germline V gene encodes CDR1 KGHDR and CDR2 SFDVKD. This CDR3 comprises 17 residues. Trimming shortened V by 4 bases and J by 2 bases, and 18 bases separated the two germline ends. CDR3 in amino acids: CATSEHSNYPTTDTQYF. In DNA, the CDR3 is TGTGCCACCAGTGAACATTCAAACTACCCCACCACAGATACGCAGTATTTT.

A few counts support this clone. The chain joins TRBV3-1 (or the pseudogene TRBV3-2) to TRBJ2-1; possible D gene TRBD1, 6 bases. CDR1 and CDR2 (germline): LGHDT, YNNKEL (reference sequence). The length of the CDR3 is 13 residues. V gave up 2 bases and J gave up 5 bases, with 7 bases separating them. The CDR3 DNA reads TGTGCCAGCAGCCAAAGGGACAACAATGAGCAGTTCTTC. Translating it yields CASSQRDNNEQFF.

The rearrangement links TRBV28 to TRBJ1-6, with unresolved D. Germline values: CDR1 MDHEN, CDR2 SYDVKM. CDR3 length: 16 residues. V lost 5 bases, J lost 0 bases, and 11 bases lay in between. In DNA form, the CDR3 reads TGTGCCAGCAGTCCCCACGGGAGCTCCTATAATTCACCCCTCCACTTT. Amino acids: CASSPHGSSYNSPLHF.

V is TRBV7-9 and J is TRBJ2-1, with 10 bases that match TRBD2. The germline V gene has CDR1 SEHNR and CDR2 FQNEAQ (reference sequence). Trimming removed 2 bases from V and 6 bases from J; junction bases left unmatched: 7. The CDR3 runs 16 residues. This CDR3 is CASSLTLAGESNEQFF. As DNA, the CDR3 is TGTGCCAGCAGCTTAACTCTAGCGGGGGAATCCAATGAGCAGTTCTTC.

The chain has TRBV6-5 and TRBJ1-2; 7 bases match TRBD1. There are 14 residues in the CDR3. The ends lost 5 bases at V and 3 bases at J; junction bases unmatched: 6. Germline lookup yields CDR1 MNHEY and CDR2 SVGAGI. The CDR3 loop reads CASSPRGTDYGYTF. The CDR3 DNA follows: TGTGCCAGCAGTCCAAGGGGGACAGACTATGGCTACACCTTC.

This chain uses TRBV7-8 with TRBJ1-4, with D uncertain. The CDR3 length is 14 residues. Germline V lookup: CDR1 SGHVS, CDR2 FQNEAQ. V was shortened by 1 base and J by 4 bases, with 7 bases between the two germline ends. The CDR3 region has the DNA TGTGCCAGCAGCTTAGGAGGGAATAATGAAAAACTGTTTTTT. Its protein product is CASSLGGNNEKLFF.

This sequence joins TRBV7-6 and TRBJ1-1; D unclear. This CDR3 comprises 13 residues. V was shortened by 4 bases and J by 1 base, with 7 bases between the two germline ends. The germline gives CDR1 SGHVS, CDR2 FNYEAQ. CDR3: CASSSSRNTEAFF. CDR3 in DNA: TGTGCCAGCAGCTCAAGTAGGAACACTGAAGCTTTCTTT.